This T cell receptor beta chain was sequenced for a study of somatic mutations in cytotoxic T cells in rheumatoid arthritis. Regarding the study as a whole: Slight underrepresentation of TRBV07 in rheumatoid arthritis patients was not adjusted for multiple comparisons.

Sequenced by immunoSEQ multiplex PCR; TCRdb stores in-frame clones only, minus some. Here the sample spans 13,000 or so clones, 60% to 85% being singletons. CDR1 and CDR2 from the germline V gene are MNHEY and SMNVEV (reference sequence). V was cut by 6 bases and J by 1 base, with 10 bases left in between. This CDR3 comprises 14 residues. In regard to this clone: Its matching antigen is unknown.

The chain carries TRBV27 and TRBJ1-5; D gene unclear. Sequences were obtained from CD8+ T cells sorted from blood. This sequence originates from an adult with rheumatoid arthritis. Here the CDR3 DNA reads TGTGCCAGCAGATCACAGTTGAGCAATCAGCCCCAGCATTTT. It encodes CASRSQLSNQPQHF.